One T cell receptor (beta chain) is described in this entry. The antigen is not known. Sequenced by immunoSEQ multiplex PCR; TCRdb stores in-frame clones only, minus some. Of 120,000 to 150,000 clones in the sample, about four fifths were seen once. These data are taken from a study of cytomegalovirus exposure and HLA in healthy donors. Study-level results: TCR beta chains numbering more than 150 were designated cytomegalovirus-associated. The TCR clusters that emerged in the first cohort tended, a later analysis found, to co-occur in the 95 to 150 validation repertoires.

CDR1 MNHEY and CDR2 SVGAGI come from the germline V gene. V was clipped by 6 bases and J by 5 bases, with 13 bases between them. The CDR3 has 13 residues. V is TRBV6-5 and J is TRBJ2-5; weak D call: TRBD1 (6 bases). The TCR sequence derives from a woman between 25 and 40 years old in good health and CMV-seronegative. Sequenced input: PBMCs. CDR3 loop: CASRPHRDETQYF. CDR3 in DNA: TGTGCCAGCAGGCCCCACAGGGACGAGACCCAGTACTTC.